This entry features one T cell receptor (beta chain) sequence. No antigen is known for it. This record comes from a study of TIL therapy for anti-PD-1-resistant metastatic lung cancer. About the research overall: Half of patients were current or former smokers. Tumors carried a median roughly 1.6 non-synonymous mutations per megabase. Findings and limits, study-wide: The cohort had more treatment-naive, never-smoker and oncogene-addicted patients than typical.

The time point was: pre-treatment sample, taken before nivolumab and TIL therapy. CDR3 size: 15 residues. The libraries were made with immunoSEQ v3. Sequencing was performed with immunoSEQ multiplex PCR; in TCRdb, only in-frame clones are kept and a portion is missing. The sample holds 57,000 or so clones, around 87% seen once. The chain couples TRBV1 to TRBJ1-5. TRBV1 is given as a pseudogene. The sequencing here drew on blood, taken at baseline. This sequence was found in a person aged 25 to 85 with non-small cell lung cancer. For the CDR3, the DNA is TGCACCAGCAGCTTTCCGGGGGATAGCAATCAGCCCCAGCATTTT. This gives the protein CTSSFPGDSNQPQHF.